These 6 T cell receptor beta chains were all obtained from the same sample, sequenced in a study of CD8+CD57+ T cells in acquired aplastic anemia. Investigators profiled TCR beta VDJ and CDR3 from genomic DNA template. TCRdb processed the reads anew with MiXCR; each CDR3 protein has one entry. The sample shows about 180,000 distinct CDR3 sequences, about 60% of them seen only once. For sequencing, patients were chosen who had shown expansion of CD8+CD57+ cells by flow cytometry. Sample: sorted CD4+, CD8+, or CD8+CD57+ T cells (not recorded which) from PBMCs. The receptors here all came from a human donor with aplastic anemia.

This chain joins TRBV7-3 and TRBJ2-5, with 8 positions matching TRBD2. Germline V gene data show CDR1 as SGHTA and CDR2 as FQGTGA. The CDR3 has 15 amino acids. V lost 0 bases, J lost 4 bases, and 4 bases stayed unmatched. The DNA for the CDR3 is TGTGCCAGCAGCTTAACGGCGGGGGGCCCAGAGACCCAGTACTTC. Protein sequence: CASSLTAGGPETQYF.

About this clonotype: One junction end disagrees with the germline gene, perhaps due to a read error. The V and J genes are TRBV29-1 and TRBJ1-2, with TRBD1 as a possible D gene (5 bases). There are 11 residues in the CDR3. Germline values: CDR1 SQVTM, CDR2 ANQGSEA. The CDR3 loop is CSVDRVGGCTF. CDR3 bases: TGCAGCGTTGACAGGGTGGGTGGCTGCACCTTC.

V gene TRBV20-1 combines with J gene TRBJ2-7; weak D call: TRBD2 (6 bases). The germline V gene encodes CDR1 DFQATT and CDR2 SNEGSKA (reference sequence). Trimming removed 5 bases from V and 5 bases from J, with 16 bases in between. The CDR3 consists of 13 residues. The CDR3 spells CSARPGTLDEQYF. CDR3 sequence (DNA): TGCAGTGCTCGTCCCGGGACTTTGGACGAGCAGTACTTC.

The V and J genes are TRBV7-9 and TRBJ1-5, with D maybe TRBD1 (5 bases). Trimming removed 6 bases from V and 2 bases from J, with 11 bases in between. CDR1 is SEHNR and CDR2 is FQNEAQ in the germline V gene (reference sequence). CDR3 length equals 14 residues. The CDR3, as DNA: TGTGCCAGCAGACTGCGGGGCGGCAATCAGCCCCAGCATTTT. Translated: CASRLRGGNQPQHF. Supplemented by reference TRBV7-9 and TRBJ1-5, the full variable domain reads DTGVSQNPRHKITKRGQNVTFRCDPISEHNRLYWYRQTLGQGPEFLTYFQNEAQLEKSRLLSDRFSAERPKGSFSTLEIQRTEQGDSAMYLCASRLRGGNQPQHFGDGTRLSIL.

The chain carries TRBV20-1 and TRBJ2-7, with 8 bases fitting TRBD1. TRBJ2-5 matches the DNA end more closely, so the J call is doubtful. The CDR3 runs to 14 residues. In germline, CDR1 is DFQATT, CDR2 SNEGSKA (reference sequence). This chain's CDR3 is CSARPDRERETQYF. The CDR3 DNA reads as TGCAGTGCGAGGCCGGACAGGGAACGGGAGACCCAGTACTTC.

The CDR3 coding sequence is TGTGCCACCGCCCGGGAGAGCAATCAGCCCCAGCATTTT. Translated, it gives CATARESNQPQHF. The chain combines TRBV28 with TRBJ1-5; D unresolved. The CDR3 is made up of 13 amino acids. The germline V gene has CDR1 MDHEN and CDR2 SYDVKM. Trimming cost V 10 bases and J 1 base, with 11 bases left between them.